The 31 T cell receptor beta chains listed next were all sequenced from one sample in a study of blood T cell repertoires in COVID-19. Assay: immunoSEQ multiplex PCR; the TCRdb copy retains only in-frame clones and omits some. In the table there are under 350,000 clones, around nine tenths of which are singletons. Sequencing was carried out using peripheral blood. These receptors were obtained from a woman under 40 with COVID-19, enrolled during active disease.

The chain carries TRBV12-3 or TRBV12-4 and TRBJ1-1; perhaps TRBD1 as D (6 bases). Trimming removed 7 bases from V and 1 base from J, with 10 bases in between. This CDR3 region has 13 residues. The CDR3, as DNA: TGTGCCAGCACCCAGACAGGGAACACTGAAGCTTTCTTT. Its translation: CASTQTGNTEAFF.

This chain connects TRBV19 to TRBJ2-3, with 7 bases fitting TRBD1. Germline lookup yields CDR1 LNHDA and CDR2 SQIVND (reference sequence). The length of the CDR3 is 14 residues. The V segment lost 3 bases and the J segment 5 bases; nucleotides outside the gene matches: 5. As DNA, the CDR3 is TGTGCCAGTAGTATGGTACAGGGGAGAGATACGCAGTATTTT. Its translation is CASSMVQGRDTQYF.

The gene calls are TRBV6-5 and TRBJ1-2; D is unclear. The germline V and J ends were trimmed by 6 bases and 1 base, with 9 bases remaining between them. This CDR3 region has 13 residues. Germline values: CDR1 MNHEY, CDR2 SVGAGI. CDR3 in amino acids: CASSRSVNYGYTF. CDR3 sequence (DNA): TGTGCCAGCAGCCGCAGTGTTAACTATGGCTACACCTTC.

The chain joins TRBV29-1 to TRBJ1-2; TRBD1 might be the D (6 bases). Germline CDR1 is SQVTM and CDR2 is ANQGSEA. The V end was cut by 5 bases, the J end by 8 bases, with 12 bases between. The CDR3 totals 11 residues. In nucleotides, the CDR3 is TGCAGCGTTAAACAGGGTGAGGGCTACACCTTC. Protein: CSVKQGEGYTF. Filled out from reference TRBV29-1 and TRBJ1-2, the complete variable domain reads SAVISQKPSRDICQRGTSLTIQCQVDSQVTMMFWYRQQPGQSLTLIATANQGSEATYESGFVIDKFPISRPNLTFSTLTVSNMSPEDSSIYLCSVKQGEGYTFGSGTRLTVV.

This clone has a handful of counts. The chain uses TRBV19 and TRBJ2-6; D is uncertain. The CDR3 runs 16 residues. Per the germline V gene, CDR1 is LNHDA and CDR2 is SQIVND (reference sequence). The ends were cut back, 1 base at V and 4 bases at J, with 11 bases in the middle. The CDR3 reads CASSIAPVSGANVLTF. In DNA, the CDR3 is TGTGCCAGTAGTATAGCCCCAGTGTCCGGGGCCAACGTCCTGACTTTC.

The CDR3: CASSLLAAGELFF. CDR3 nucleotide sequence: TGTGCCAGCAGTTTATTGGCGGCCGGGGAGCTGTTTTTT. V and J are TRBV28 and TRBJ2-2; no clear D. The CDR3 is 13 amino acids. Trimming removed 1 base from V and 6 bases from J, with 6 bases in between. CDR1 MDHEN and CDR2 SYDVKM come from the germline V gene.

The sample holds many counts of this clone. The gene calls are TRBV6-6 and TRBJ1-6; 7 nucleotides match TRBD1. The junction had 3 bases not matched to a gene; V was cut back by 2 bases and J by 5 bases. The CDR3 covers 15 residues. CDR1 MNHNY and CDR2 SVGAGI come from the germline V gene (reference sequence). The CDR3 nucleotides read TGTGCCAGCAGTTACGCCGGGACAGATAATTCACCCCTCCACTTT. It codes for CASSYAGTDNSPLHF.

The V and J genes are TRBV6-5 and TRBJ2-5; 7 nucleotides align to TRBD2. The CDR3 has 15 amino acids. Per the germline V gene, CDR1 is MNHEY and CDR2 is SVGAGI. V was clipped by 2 bases and J by 9 bases; unmatched bases: 12. CDR3 sequence reads: CASSYEAGLSGAQYF. DNA of the CDR3: TGTGCCAGCAGTTACGAAGCGGGGCTCTCTGGTGCCCAGTACTTC.

J is TRBJ1-5 and V is TRBV28, with TRBD1 matching over 7 bases. Germline assignment: CDR1 MDHEN and CDR2 SYDVKM. CDR3 length: 13 residues. Trimming removed 6 bases from V and 7 bases from J; junction bases left unmatched: 6. DNA for the CDR3: TGTGCCAGCAGAGGAGGGGGCAGCCAGCCCCAGCATTTT. Amino acids: CASRGGGSQPQHF.

The rearrangement links TRBV30 to TRBJ1-6; the D gene is possibly TRBD1 (5 bases). Germline V CDR1 and CDR2: GTSNPN, SVGIG (reference sequence). This CDR3 spans 14 amino acids. Between the trimmed V and J ends, which lost 1 base and 8 bases, there was a span of 12 bases. The CDR3 sequence is CAWSGGGTDSPLHF. For the CDR3, the DNA is TGTGCCTGGAGTGGGGGGGGGACGGATTCACCCCTCCACTTT.

V gene TRBV19 combines with J gene TRBJ1-5; TRBD1 is a possible D gene (6 bases). This CDR3 contains 14 residues. Per the germline V gene, CDR1 is LNHDA and CDR2 is SQIVND (reference sequence). Trimming stripped 4 bases from V and 6 bases from J, with 13 bases between. The CDR3 DNA reads TGTGCCAGTAGTAGGCGAACAGGGATTCAGCCCCAGCATTTT. Its protein is CASSRRTGIQPQHF.

The V and J genes are TRBV27 and TRBJ1-4, with D possibly being TRBD1 (6 bases). The germline gives CDR1 MNHEY, CDR2 SMNVEV (reference sequence). V lost 2 bases and J lost 7, with 17 bases in between. The CDR3 has 16 residues. CDR3 loop: CASSLLRGAGGEKLFF. The CDR3 DNA reads TGTGCCAGCAGTTTACTGCGGGGGGCCGGAGGTGAAAAACTGTTTTTT.

The chain is built from TRBV7-9 and TRBJ1-1; 8 nucleotides agree with TRBD1. With V trimmed by 4 bases and J by 0 bases, 13 bases remained unmatched. The CDR3 consists of 18 residues. The germline gives CDR1 SEHNR, CDR2 FQNEAQ (reference sequence). The CDR3 DNA reads TGTGCCAGCAGCTCCGAAAGGGACAGGAGTAAAGTGAACACTGAAGCTTTCTTT. It yields the protein CASSSERDRSKVNTEAFF. The full variable domain, in which reference TRBV7-9 and TRBJ1-1 provide the parts outside the CDR3, is DTGVSQNPRHKITKRGQNVTFRCDPISEHNRLYWYRQTLGQGPEFLTYFQNEAQLEKSRLLSDRFSAERPKGSFSTLEIQRTEQGDSAMYLCASSSERDRSKVNTEAFFGQGTRLTVV.

This chain links TRBV30 with TRBJ2-2, with D tentatively TRBD2 (5 bases). Trimming stripped 2 bases from V and 6 bases from J, with 16 bases between. CDR1 GTSNPN and CDR2 SVGIG come from the germline V gene (reference sequence). This CDR3 comprises 15 residues. The DNA of the CDR3 is TGTGCCTGGAGTCTCGGAGGATTGATTGCCGGGGAGCTGTTTTTT. Protein: CAWSLGGLIAGELFF.

This chain links TRBV6-5 with TRBJ1-2; 12 nucleotides match TRBD1. Looked up from germline, CDR1 is MNHEY and CDR2 is SVGAGI. The CDR3 has 15 amino acids. V lost 2 bases, J lost 7 bases, and 5 bases stayed unmatched. This CDR3 reads CASSYRGDRGPGYTF. CDR3 coding DNA: TGTGCCAGCAGTTACAGGGGGGACAGGGGGCCTGGCTACACCTTC.

The V call is TRBV6-5, the J call TRBJ2-1; unclear D gene. Trimming took 7 bases from V and 1 from J, leaving 8 bases between them. The CDR3 contains 13 residues. The germline gives CDR1 MNHEY, CDR2 SVGAGI. CDR3 region: CASIGESYNEQFF. The CDR3, as DNA: TGTGCCAGCATAGGAGAGTCCTACAATGAGCAGTTCTTC.

The CDR3 region is CASSQDGQGWSPLHF. CDR3 bases: TGCGCCAGCAGCCAAGACGGACAGGGATGGTCACCCCTCCACTTT. This chain uses TRBV4-1 with TRBJ1-6, with 8 bases identical to TRBD1. The germline gives CDR1 MGHRA, CDR2 YSYEKL. This CDR3 contains 15 residues. With 0 bases clipped from V and 10 bases from J, the junction kept 5 bases outside the gene matches.

The chain has TRBV19 and TRBJ1-2; no definite D call. Per the germline V gene, CDR1 is LNHDA and CDR2 is SQIVND (reference sequence). V was shortened by 2 bases and J by 6 bases, with 10 bases between the two germline ends. The CDR3 length is 13 residues. The chain's CDR3 is CASSIYRYDGYTF. CDR3 nucleotide sequence: TGTGCCAGTAGTATATACAGATATGATGGCTACACCTTC.

The rearrangement links TRBV29-1 to TRBJ2-2; a possible D gene is TRBD1 (6 bases). The CDR3 is 13 amino acids. Germline V gives CDR1 SQVTM, CDR2 ANQGSEA. Trimming left V 5 bases short and J 0 bases short, with 7 bases between. The CDR3 here is CSVYRANTGELFF. DNA of the CDR3: TGCAGCGTTTACAGGGCGAACACCGGGGAGCTGTTTTTT.

The V call is TRBV7-8, the J call TRBJ2-4; 8 bases agree with TRBD1. V lost 3 bases to trimming and J lost 5 bases; unmatched junction nucleotides: 9. The length of the CDR3 is 16 residues. The germline V gene has CDR1 SGHVS and CDR2 FQNEAQ. CDR3 loop: CASSFFPGGVENIQYF. The CDR3 DNA sequence: TGTGCCAGCAGCTTTTTTCCAGGGGGCGTAGAAAACATTCAGTACTTC.

The chain has TRBV7-9 and TRBJ2-2; 9 bases agree with TRBD2. The length of the CDR3 is 16 residues. Germline V gene lookup returns CDR1 SEHNR and CDR2 FQNEAQ (reference sequence). J was trimmed by 7 bases and V by 4 bases; bases with no gene match: 10. In nucleotides, the CDR3 is TGTGCCAGCAGCTCGACTAGCGGCCAAGAGTACGGGGAGCTGTTTTTT. This encodes CASSSTSGQEYGELFF.

This sequence joins TRBV30 and TRBJ1-1, with no clear D. CDR1 and CDR2 (germline): GTSNPN, SVGIG (reference sequence). V was clipped by 0 bases and J by 1 base, with 9 bases between them. The CDR3 is made up of 14 amino acids. For the CDR3, the DNA is TGTGCCTGGAGTGTACAGATATCGAACACTGAAGCTTTCTTT. It codes for CAWSVQISNTEAFF.

The chain couples TRBV4-3 to TRBJ1-2, with D possibly being TRBD1 (5 bases). Per germline, CDR1 LGHNA and CDR2 YSLEER. This CDR3 contains 15 residues. V lost 1 base, J lost 4 bases, and 13 bases lay in between. CDR3 bases: TGCGCCAGCAGCCAAGCGGGGGGAGTGTTCTATGGCTACACCTTC. As protein: CASSQAGGVFYGYTF.

The chain employs TRBV27 and TRBJ2-7; 11 bases match TRBD2. CDR1 is MNHEY and CDR2 is SMNVEV in the germline V gene (reference sequence). This CDR3 has 15 amino acids. V shed 8 bases, J shed 1 base, and the junction held 7 bases outside the gene matches. In DNA form, the CDR3 reads TGTGCCAGCGCCCCTCTAGCGGGAGGTTCCTACGAGCAGTACTTC. It encodes CASAPLAGGSYEQYF.

The DNA for the CDR3 is TGTGCCACCAGTGATTCAACAGGGGGATCCTACAATGAGCAGTTCTTC. This sequence encodes CATSDSTGGSYNEQFF. The chain uses TRBV24-1 and TRBJ2-1; 8 nucleotides agree with TRBD1. The junction had 3 bases not matched to a gene; V was cut back by 2 bases and J by 1 base. Germline CDR1 KGHDR, CDR2 SFDVKD. This CDR3 spans 16 amino acids.

The chain has TRBV10-3 and TRBJ2-3; 10 nucleotides line up with TRBD2. J was trimmed by 1 base and V by 7 bases; bases with no gene match: 8. Looked up from germline, CDR1 is ENHRY and CDR2 is SYGVKD. The CDR3 is 16 amino acids. The CDR3: CAINHLAGVGTDTQYF. The CDR3 coding sequence is TGTGCCATCAATCACCTAGCGGGAGTAGGCACAGATACGCAGTATTTT.

The V and J genes are TRBV3-1 (or the pseudogene TRBV3-2) and TRBJ2-2, with a tentative D call TRBD2 (6 bases). Looked up from germline, CDR1 is LGHDT and CDR2 is YNNKEL (reference sequence). Trimming left V 7 bases short and J 6 bases short, with 15 bases between. The CDR3 loop spans 14 amino acids. The CDR3 region has the DNA TGTGCCAGCATGCCGGGAGCCATCGCCGGGGAGCTGTTTTTT. It codes for CASMPGAIAGELFF.

The chain recombines TRBV4-1 with TRBJ2-3, with TRBD1 matching 7 bases. CDR1 MGHRA and CDR2 YSYEKL come from the germline V gene. V lost 1 base and J lost 1; bases outside the gene matches: 8. The CDR3 spans 17 residues. The CDR3 loop is CASSQVGQSWGTDTQYF. The CDR3, as DNA: TGCGCCAGCAGCCAAGTGGGACAGTCATGGGGCACAGATACGCAGTATTTT.

J is TRBJ1-1 and V is TRBV7-9, with D hard to call. CDR3 size: 16 residues. V was cut by 5 bases and J by 5 bases, with 21 bases left in between. Looked up from germline, CDR1 is SEHNR and CDR2 is FQNEAQ (reference sequence). The CDR3 region is CASSPLSTATGTEAFF. CDR3 bases: TGTGCCAGCAGCCCATTAAGCACAGCGACGGGGACTGAAGCTTTCTTT.

This chain uses TRBV5-4 with TRBJ2-7; 7 nucleotides line up with TRBD2. The CDR3 consists of 14 residues. Looked up from germline, CDR1 is SGHNT and CDR2 is YYREEE (reference sequence). After removal of 0 bases from V and 4 bases from J, the junction contained 4 bases not matched to a gene. The CDR3 reads CASSLAGEGYEQYF. The CDR3, as DNA: TGTGCCAGCAGCTTGGCCGGGGAGGGTTACGAGCAGTACTTC.

J is TRBJ2-7 and V is TRBV7-9; 9 nucleotides line up with TRBD1. The V and J ends lost 5 bases and 0 bases, in that order; junction bases with no gene match: 5. This CDR3 spans 15 amino acids. From germline, CDR1 is SEHNR and CDR2 FQNEAQ (reference sequence). The CDR3 spells CASSLWTGDSYEQYF. Here the CDR3 DNA reads TGTGCCAGCAGCCTCTGGACAGGGGACTCCTACGAGCAGTACTTC. Based on the CDR3 plus reference TRBV7-9 and TRBJ2-7, the full variable domain is DTGVSQNPRHKITKRGQNVTFRCDPISEHNRLYWYRQTLGQGPEFLTYFQNEAQLEKSRLLSDRFSAERPKGSFSTLEIQRTEQGDSAMYLCASSLWTGDSYEQYFGPGTRLTVT.